Below, one TCR beta chain is given with its context. This sample stems from a study of technical replicates of blood from several donors. Germline CDR1 SGHTS, CDR2 YDEGEE. V was pared by 4 bases and J by 2 bases, with 7 bases between. The CDR3 extends over 12 amino acids. The repertoire was sequenced with immunoSEQ multiplex PCR; TCRdb's copy has only in-frame clones and lacks some. Of about 68,000 clones in the sample, 95% to 97% were seen once. Sequencing was carried out using T cells isolated from PBMCs. This receptor was identified in a human donor in good health. V is TRBV5-8 and J is TRBJ2-7; maybe TRBD1 (5 bases). CDR3 DNA sequence: TGTGCCAGCAGCAAGACAGCCTACGAGCAGTACTTC. Translation: CASSKTAYEQYF.